This T cell receptor beta chain was observed in a study of blood T cell repertoires in COVID-19. Recruits, aged about 18 to 100 years, lived in 20 to 30 US areas. Clones were read by immunoSEQ multiplex PCR, and TCRdb kept only the in-frame ones, dropping some. Counted here are roughly 150,000 clones, 84% occurring once; the ten biggest clones make up roughly 4.3%. CDR1 MNHEY and CDR2 SVGAGI come from the germline V gene. This CDR3 region has 12 residues. J was trimmed by 4 bases and V by 8 bases; bases with no gene match: 1. This sequence was found in a man in his fifties or sixties in a cohort exposed to, infected with or recovered from COVID-19 (not recorded which). V usage is TRBV6-5 and J usage is TRBJ2-2; TRBD1 aligns across 7 bases. Sample: PBMCs or T cells enriched from blood (not recorded which). For the CDR3, the DNA is TGTGCCAGCTGGACAGGCACCGGGGAGCTGTTTTTT. Its protein product is CASWTGTGELFF.